Sequencing of this T cell receptor (beta chain) was carried out in a study of blood T cells in healthy people across ages. About this clonotype itself: The CDR3 end shows no conserved phenylalanine or tryptophan, and so a read error is likely.

The V and J ends lost 6 bases and 6 bases respectively, with 11 bases between them. The CDR3 spans 13 residues. Germline V gives CDR1 MNHEY, CDR2 SVGAGI. For the second PCR, which ran for roughly 7 to 11 cycles, a sample-barcoded 5' primer and a J-beta primer mix were used. From the 5' RACE reads, TCRdb called clonotypes with MiXCR, one entry per CDR3 protein. The sample includes 630,000 or so distinct CDR3 sequences, about 28% of them seen just once. This chain connects TRBV6-5 to TRBJ2-2; D might be TRBD1 (5 bases). The source of this sequence is a woman older than 75 in good health. Material for sequencing was blood. Here the CDR3 reads CASSPGRAGELFL. CDR3 in DNA: TGTGCCAGCAGCCCCGGCAGGGCCGGGGAGCTGTTTTTG.